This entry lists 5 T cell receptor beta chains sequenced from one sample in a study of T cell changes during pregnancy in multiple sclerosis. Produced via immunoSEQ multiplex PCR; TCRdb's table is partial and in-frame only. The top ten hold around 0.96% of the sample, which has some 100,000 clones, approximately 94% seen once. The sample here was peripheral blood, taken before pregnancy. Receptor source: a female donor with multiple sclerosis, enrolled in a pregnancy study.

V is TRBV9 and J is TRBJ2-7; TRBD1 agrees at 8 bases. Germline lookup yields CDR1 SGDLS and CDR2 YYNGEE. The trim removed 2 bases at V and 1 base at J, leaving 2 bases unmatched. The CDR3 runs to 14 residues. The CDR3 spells CASSVTGESYEQYF. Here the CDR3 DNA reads TGTGCCAGCAGCGTGACAGGGGAGTCCTACGAGCAGTACTTC.

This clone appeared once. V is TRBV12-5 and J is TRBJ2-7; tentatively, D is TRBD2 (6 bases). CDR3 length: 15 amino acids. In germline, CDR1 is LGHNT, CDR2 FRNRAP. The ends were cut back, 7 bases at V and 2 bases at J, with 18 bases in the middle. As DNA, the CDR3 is TGTGCTAGTGCCCCCCCAGGGCGGGGAGCCTACGAGCAGTACTTC. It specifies CASAPPGRGAYEQYF.

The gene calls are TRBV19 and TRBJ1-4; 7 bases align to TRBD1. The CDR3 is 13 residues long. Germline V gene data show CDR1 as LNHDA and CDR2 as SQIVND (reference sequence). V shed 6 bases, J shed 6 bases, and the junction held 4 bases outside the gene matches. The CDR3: CASRTTGDEKLFF. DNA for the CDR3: TGTGCCAGTAGGACTACAGGGGATGAAAAACTGTTTTTT.

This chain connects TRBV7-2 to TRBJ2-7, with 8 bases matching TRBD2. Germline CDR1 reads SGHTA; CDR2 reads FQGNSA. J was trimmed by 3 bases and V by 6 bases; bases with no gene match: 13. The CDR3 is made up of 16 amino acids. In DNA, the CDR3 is TGTGCCAGCAGGGATGAGAGAGCGGGAGACGACTACGAGCAGTACTTC. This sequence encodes CASRDERAGDDYEQYF. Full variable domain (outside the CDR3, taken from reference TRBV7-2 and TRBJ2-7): GAGVSQSPSNKVTEKGKDVELRCDPISGHTALYWYRQSLGQGLEFLIYFQGNSAPDKSGLPSDRFSAERTGGSVSTLTIQRTQQEDSAVYLCASRDERAGDDYEQYFGPGTRLTVT.

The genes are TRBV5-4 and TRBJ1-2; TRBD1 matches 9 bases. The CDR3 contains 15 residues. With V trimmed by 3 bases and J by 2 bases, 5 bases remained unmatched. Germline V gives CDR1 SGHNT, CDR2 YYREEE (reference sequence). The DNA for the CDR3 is TGTGCCAGCAGCTCCGGACAGGGGCTCAACTATGGCTACACCTTC. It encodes CASSSGQGLNYGYTF.